The source of this TCR beta chain is a study of PD-1 blockade in classical Hodgkin lymphoma. Study-wide points: The authors excluded patients who started nivolumab under 1 year after ASCT.

Using immunoSEQ multiplex PCR, the repertoire was profiled, and TCRdb retains in-frame clones only, with some absent. Seen here are 90,000 to 100,000 clones, 80% to 95% observed once, and the top ten hold 2.5% to 3.5%. Details on this clone: Antigen unknown.

All patients relapsed after autologous stem cell transplantation, and brentuximab vedotin exposure varied. V lost 8 bases, J lost 3 bases, and 17 bases lay in between. This CDR3 is built from 14 residues. CDR1 MNHNY and CDR2 SVGAGI come from the germline V gene (reference sequence). The source is a human donor with classical Hodgkin lymphoma. The source material was peripheral blood mononuclear cells (PBMCs), sampled at baseline. V usage is TRBV6-6 and J usage is TRBJ2-7; possibly TRBD2 for D (6 bases). The CDR3 DNA reads as TGTGCCAGCGGGGGAGGTGGGGCGGTCTACGAGCAGTACTTC. Amino acid sequence: CASGGGGAVYEQYF.